This T cell receptor beta chain is from a study of CD8+ T cells in alopecia areata. Study-level information: Patients received oral tofacitinib, 5 to 10 mg twice daily, for moderate-to-severe alopecia areata.

About this clone: As yet, its antigen is unknown.

Study-level points and caveats: Unlike in mice, where it was clearer, TCR sharing across patients was less clear, possibly HLA-related.

Extracted RNA was reverse transcribed, and the resulting cDNA served as sequencing template. The repertoire was sequenced with immunoSEQ multiplex PCR; TCRdb's copy has only in-frame clones and lacks some. Here the sample spans a few hundred thousand clones, under 40% being singletons. Looked up from germline, CDR1 is SGHRS and CDR2 is YFSETQ. V dropped 0 bases and J dropped 9; count of bases not matched to a gene: 6. This CDR3 spans 14 amino acids. Treatment meaning: oral pan-JAK inhibitor, 5-10 mg twice daily. Lesional scalp tissue (obtained by punch biopsy) and peripheral blood were collected from alopecia areata patients.

The sequence came from a human donor with alopecia areata. The chain combines TRBV5-1 with TRBJ2-1, with 7 nucleotides matching TRBD2. This specimen was CD4+ T cells sorted from blood, taken at approximately week 30, from a patient treated with tofacitinib. Here the CDR3 reads CASSLDGLVGEQFF. In DNA form, the CDR3 reads TGCGCCAGCAGCTTGGACGGACTAGTTGGTGAGCAGTTCTTC. The full variable domain, with the rest looked up from reference TRBV5-1 and TRBJ2-1, is KAGVTQTPRYLIKTRGQQVTLSCSPISGHRSVSWYQQTPGQGLQFLFEYFSETQRNKGNFPGRFSGRQFSNSRSEMNVSTLELGDSALYLCASSLDGLVGEQFFGPGTRLTVL.